What follows is one T cell receptor beta chain and its context. Its antigen remains unknown. Second-dose groups at about 4 or about 12 weeks were pooled. CDR1 and CDR2 from the germline V gene are LGHDT and YNNKEL (reference sequence). The CDR3 has 11 amino acids. The V gene lost 3 bases and the J gene lost 7 bases, with 6 bases spanning the gap. Generated by immunoSEQ multiplex PCR, the TCRdb table keeps only in-frame clones and is missing some. The table records over 75,000 clones, roughly 85% of them present only once. This sample was taken from a study of T cell responses to AZD1222 COVID-19 vaccine. Findings and caveats of the study: Researchers took repertoire samples only after the peak T cell response had come. The donor group comprised mostly white British people and more females; the analysis possibly underestimated clonal diversity. Nearly half of the spike-specific TCRs reportedly recognize variant regions that carry no mutations.

The sequence derives from an adult who received the AZD1222 COVID-19 vaccine. The specimen was peripheral blood, collected 28 days after the second AZD1222 dose. This chain joins TRBV3-1 (or the pseudogene TRBV3-2) and TRBJ1-1; D uncertain. In DNA form, the CDR3 reads TGTGCCAGCAGCCACCGTCGTGAAGCTTTCTTT. It yields the protein CASSHRREAFF.